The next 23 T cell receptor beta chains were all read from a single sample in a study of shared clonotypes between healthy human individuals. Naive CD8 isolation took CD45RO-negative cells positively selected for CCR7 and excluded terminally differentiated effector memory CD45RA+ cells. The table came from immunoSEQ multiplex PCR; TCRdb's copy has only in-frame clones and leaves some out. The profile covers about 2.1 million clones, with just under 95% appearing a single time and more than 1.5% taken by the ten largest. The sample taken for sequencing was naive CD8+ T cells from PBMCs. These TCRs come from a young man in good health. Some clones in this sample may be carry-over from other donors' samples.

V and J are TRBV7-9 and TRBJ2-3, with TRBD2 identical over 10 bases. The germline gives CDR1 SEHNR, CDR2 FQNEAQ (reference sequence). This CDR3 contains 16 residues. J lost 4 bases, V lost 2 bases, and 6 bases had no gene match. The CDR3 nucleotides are TGTGCCAGCAGCTTATGGCTAGCGGGAGCATCAGATACGCAGTATTTT. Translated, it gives CASSLWLAGASDTQYF.

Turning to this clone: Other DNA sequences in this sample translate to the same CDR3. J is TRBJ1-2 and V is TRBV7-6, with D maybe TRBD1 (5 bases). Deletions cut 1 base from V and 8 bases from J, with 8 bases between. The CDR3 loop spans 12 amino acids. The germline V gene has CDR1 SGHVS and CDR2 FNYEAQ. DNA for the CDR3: TGTGCCAGCAGCTTAGAGGGGAACGGCTACACCTTC. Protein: CASSLEGNGYTF.

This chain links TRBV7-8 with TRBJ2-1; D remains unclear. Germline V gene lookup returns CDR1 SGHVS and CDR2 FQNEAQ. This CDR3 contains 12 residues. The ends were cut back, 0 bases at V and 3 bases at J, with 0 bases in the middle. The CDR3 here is CASSLAYNEQFF. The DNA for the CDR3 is TGTGCCAGCAGCTTAGCCTACAATGAGCAGTTCTTC. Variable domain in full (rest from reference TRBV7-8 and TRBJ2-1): GAGVSQSPRYKVAKRGQDVALRCDPISGHVSLFWYQQALGQGPEFLTYFQNEAQLDKSGLPSDRFFAERPEGSVSTLKIQRTQQEDSAVYLCASSLAYNEQFFGPGTRLTVL.

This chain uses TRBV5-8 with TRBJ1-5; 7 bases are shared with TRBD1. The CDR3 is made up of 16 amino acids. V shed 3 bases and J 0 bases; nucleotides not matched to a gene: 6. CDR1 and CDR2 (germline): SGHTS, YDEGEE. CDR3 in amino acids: CASSYINRGSNQPQHF. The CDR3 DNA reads TGTGCCAGCAGCTATATTAACAGGGGTAGCAATCAGCCCCAGCATTTT.

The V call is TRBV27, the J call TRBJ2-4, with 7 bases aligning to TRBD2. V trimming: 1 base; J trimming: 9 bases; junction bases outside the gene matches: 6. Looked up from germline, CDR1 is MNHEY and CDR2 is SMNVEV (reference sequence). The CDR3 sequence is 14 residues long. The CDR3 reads CASSLLGGEGIQYF. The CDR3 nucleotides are TGTGCCAGCAGTTTATTGGGGGGGGAAGGCATTCAGTACTTC.

The CDR3 protein is CASSLGASGSYEQYF. The CDR3 nucleotides are TGTGCCAGCAGCTTGGGTGCTAGCGGGTCCTACGAGCAGTACTTC. The chain is built from TRBV5-4 and TRBJ2-7, with 8 bases identical to TRBD2. With 0 bases clipped from V and 1 base from J, the junction kept 3 bases outside the gene matches. This CDR3 is 15 amino acids long. In germline, CDR1 is SGHNT, CDR2 YYREEE (reference sequence).

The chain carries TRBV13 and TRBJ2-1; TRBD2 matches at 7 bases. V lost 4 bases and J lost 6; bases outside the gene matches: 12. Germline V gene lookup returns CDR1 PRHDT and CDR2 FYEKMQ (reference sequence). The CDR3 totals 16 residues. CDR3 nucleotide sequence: TGTGCCAGCAGCTCAACCTTGGGACTAAAACTCAATGAGCAGTTCTTC. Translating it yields CASSSTLGLKLNEQFF.

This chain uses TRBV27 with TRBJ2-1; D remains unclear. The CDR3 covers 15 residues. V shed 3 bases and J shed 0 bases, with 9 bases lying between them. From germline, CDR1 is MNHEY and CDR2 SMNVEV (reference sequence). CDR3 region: CASSFSLSSYNEQFF. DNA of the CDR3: TGTGCCAGCAGTTTTAGTCTTAGCTCCTACAATGAGCAGTTCTTC.

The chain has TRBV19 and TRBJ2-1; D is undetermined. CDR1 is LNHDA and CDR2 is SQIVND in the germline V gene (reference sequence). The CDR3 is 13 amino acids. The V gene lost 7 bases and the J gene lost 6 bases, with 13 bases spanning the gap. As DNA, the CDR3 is TGTGCCAGTACCAATCCGGCTAGCAATGAGCAGTTCTTC. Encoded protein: CASTNPASNEQFF.

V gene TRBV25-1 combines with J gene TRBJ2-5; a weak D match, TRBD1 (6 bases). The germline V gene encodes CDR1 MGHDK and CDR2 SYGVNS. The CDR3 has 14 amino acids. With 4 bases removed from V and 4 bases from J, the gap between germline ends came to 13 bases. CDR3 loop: CASSGDILGETQYF. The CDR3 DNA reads TGTGCCAGCAGTGGGGACATCCTGGGAGAGACCCAGTACTTC.

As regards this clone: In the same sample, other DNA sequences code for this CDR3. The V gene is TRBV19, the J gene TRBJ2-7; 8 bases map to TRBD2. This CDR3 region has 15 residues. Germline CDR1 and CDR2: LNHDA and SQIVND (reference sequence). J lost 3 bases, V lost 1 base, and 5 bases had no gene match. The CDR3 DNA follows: TGTGCCAGTAGTATAGCGGCGGGGGGATTCTACGAGCAGTACTTC. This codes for CASSIAAGGFYEQYF.

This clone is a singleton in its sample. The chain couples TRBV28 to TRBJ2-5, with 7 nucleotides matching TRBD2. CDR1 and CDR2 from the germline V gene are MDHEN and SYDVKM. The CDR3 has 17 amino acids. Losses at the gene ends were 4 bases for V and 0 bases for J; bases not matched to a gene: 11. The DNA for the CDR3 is TGTGCCAGCAGTTGTGCGGGAGAGGTTGGGTACCAAGAGACCCAGTACTTC. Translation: CASSCAGEVGYQETQYF.

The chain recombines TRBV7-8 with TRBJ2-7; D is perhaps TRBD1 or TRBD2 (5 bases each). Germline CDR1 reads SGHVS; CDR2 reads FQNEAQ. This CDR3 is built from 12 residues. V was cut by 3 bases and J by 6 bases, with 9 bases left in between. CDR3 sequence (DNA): TGTGCCAGCAGCTTTGGGACGAGCGAGCAGTACTTC. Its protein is CASSFGTSEQYF.

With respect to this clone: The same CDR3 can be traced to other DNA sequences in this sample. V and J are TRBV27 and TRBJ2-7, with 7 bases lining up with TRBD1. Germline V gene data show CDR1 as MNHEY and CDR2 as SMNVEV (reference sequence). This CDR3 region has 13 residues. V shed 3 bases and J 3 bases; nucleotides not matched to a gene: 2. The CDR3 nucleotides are TGTGCCAGCAGTTTCGGACAGGACTACGAGCAGTACTTC. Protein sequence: CASSFGQDYEQYF.

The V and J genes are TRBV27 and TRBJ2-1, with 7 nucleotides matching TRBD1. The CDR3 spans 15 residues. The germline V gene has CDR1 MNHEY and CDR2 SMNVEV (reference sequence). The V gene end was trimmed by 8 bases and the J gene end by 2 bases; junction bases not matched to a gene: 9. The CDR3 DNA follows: TGTGCCAGCGCCGTGACAGGGCCAACCTACAATGAGCAGTTCTTC. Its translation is CASAVTGPTYNEQFF.

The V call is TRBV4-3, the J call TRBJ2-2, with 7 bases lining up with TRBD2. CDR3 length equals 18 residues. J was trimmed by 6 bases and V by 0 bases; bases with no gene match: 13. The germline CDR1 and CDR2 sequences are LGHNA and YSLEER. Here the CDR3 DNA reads TGCGCCAGCAGCCAAGAGGCCCCTTCGGGGGGTTCGGCCGGGGAGCTGTTTTTT. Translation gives CASSQEAPSGGSAGELFF.

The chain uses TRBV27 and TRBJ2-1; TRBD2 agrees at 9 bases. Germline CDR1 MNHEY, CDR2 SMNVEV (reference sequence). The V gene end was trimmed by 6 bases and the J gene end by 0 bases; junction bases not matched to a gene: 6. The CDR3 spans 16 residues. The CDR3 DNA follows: TGTGCCAGCAGACGAAGCGGGAGGAGCTCCTACAATGAGCAGTTCTTC. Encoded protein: CASRRSGRSSYNEQFF.

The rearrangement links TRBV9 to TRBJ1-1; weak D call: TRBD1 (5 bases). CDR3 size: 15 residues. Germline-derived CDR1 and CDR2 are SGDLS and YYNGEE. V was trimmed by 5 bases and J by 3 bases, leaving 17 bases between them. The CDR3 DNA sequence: TGTGCCAGCAGGGCGGGACGGGGATGGGACACTGAAGCTTTCTTT. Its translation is CASRAGRGWDTEAFF.

CDR3 sequence reads: CASSFDNLPTEAFF. In DNA form, the CDR3 reads TGTGCCAGCAGCTTTGACAATCTCCCCACTGAAGCTTTCTTT. The gene calls are TRBV5-8 and TRBJ1-1; D is undetermined. The length of the CDR3 is 14 residues. The germline CDR1 and CDR2 sequences are SGHTS and YDEGEE. V lost 2 bases and J 4 bases, leaving 12 bases between the germline ends.

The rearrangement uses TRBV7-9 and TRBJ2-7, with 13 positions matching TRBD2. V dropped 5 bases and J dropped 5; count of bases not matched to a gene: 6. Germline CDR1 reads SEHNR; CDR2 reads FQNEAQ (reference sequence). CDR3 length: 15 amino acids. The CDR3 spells CASSPRTSGSHEQYF. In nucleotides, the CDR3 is TGTGCCAGCAGCCCACGGACTAGCGGGAGCCACGAGCAGTACTTC.

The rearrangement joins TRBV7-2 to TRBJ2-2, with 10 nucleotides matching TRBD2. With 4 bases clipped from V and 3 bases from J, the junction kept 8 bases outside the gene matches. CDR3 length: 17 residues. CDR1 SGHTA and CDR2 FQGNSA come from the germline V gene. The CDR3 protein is CASSYSGTSVYTGELFF. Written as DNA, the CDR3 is TGTGCCAGCAGCTACTCCGGGACTAGCGTATACACCGGGGAGCTGTTTTTT.

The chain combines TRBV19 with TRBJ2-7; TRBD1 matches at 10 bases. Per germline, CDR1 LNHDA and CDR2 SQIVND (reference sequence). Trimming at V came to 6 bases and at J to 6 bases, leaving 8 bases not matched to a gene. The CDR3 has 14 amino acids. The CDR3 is CASREPGQGSEQYF. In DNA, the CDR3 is TGTGCCAGTAGGGAACCGGGACAGGGGAGCGAGCAGTACTTC.

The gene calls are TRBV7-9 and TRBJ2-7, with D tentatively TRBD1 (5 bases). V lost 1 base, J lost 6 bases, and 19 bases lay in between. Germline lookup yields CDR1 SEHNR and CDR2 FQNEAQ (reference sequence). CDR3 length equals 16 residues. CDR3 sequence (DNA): TGTGCCAGCAGCTTAGATCTTTCGGACACCCCGATCGAGCAGTACTTC. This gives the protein CASSLDLSDTPIEQYF.